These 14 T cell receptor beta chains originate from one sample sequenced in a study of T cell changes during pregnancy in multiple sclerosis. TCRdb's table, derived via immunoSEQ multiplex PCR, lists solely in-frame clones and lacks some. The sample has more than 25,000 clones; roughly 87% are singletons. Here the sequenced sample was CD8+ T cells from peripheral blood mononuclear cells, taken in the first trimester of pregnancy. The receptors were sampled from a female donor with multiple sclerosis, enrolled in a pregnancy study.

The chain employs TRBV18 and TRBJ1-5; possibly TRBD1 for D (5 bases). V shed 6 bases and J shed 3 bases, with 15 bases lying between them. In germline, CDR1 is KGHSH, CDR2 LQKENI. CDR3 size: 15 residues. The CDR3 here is CASSPRAGNNQPQHF. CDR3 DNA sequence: TGTGCCAGCTCTCCCCGTGCAGGGAACAATCAGCCCCAGCATTTT.

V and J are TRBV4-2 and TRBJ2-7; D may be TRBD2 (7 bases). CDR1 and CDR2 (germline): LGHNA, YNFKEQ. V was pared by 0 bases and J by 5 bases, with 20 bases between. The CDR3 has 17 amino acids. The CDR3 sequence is CASSQDERGEGRDEQYF. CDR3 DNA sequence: TGTGCCAGCAGCCAAGATGAAAGGGGGGAGGGCCGGGACGAGCAGTACTTC.

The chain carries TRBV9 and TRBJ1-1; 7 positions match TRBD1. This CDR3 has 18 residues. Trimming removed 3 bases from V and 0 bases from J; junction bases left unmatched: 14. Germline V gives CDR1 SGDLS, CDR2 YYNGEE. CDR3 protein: CASSERATGDGVNTEAFF. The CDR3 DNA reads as TGTGCCAGCAGCGAGAGAGCCACAGGGGACGGAGTGAACACTGAAGCTTTCTTT.

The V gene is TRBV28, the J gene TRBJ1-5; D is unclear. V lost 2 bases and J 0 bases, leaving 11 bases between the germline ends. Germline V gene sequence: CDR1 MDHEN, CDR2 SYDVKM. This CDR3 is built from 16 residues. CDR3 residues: CASSLPAGYSNQPQHF. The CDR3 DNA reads TGTGCCAGCAGTTTACCCGCCGGTTATAGCAATCAGCCCCAGCATTTT.

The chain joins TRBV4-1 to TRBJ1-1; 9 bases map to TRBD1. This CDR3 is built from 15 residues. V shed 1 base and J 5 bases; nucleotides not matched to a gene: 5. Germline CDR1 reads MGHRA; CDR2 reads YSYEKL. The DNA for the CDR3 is TGCGCCAGCAGCCAAGCAGGGACAGGGAGAACTGAAGCTTTCTTT. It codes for CASSQAGTGRTEAFF.

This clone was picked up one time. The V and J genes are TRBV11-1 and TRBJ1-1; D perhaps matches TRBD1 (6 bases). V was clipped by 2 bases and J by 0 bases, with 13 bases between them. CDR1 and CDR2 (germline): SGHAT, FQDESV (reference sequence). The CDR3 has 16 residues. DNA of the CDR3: TGTGCCAGCAGCTTATCAGGGGATGGAATGAACACTGAAGCTTTCTTT. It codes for CASSLSGDGMNTEAFF.

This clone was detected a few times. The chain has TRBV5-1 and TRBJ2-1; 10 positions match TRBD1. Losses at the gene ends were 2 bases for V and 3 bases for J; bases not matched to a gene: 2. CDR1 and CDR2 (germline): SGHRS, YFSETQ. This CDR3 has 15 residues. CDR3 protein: CASSFDRGLYNEQFF. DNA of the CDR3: TGCGCCAGCAGCTTCGACAGGGGGCTCTACAATGAGCAGTTCTTC.

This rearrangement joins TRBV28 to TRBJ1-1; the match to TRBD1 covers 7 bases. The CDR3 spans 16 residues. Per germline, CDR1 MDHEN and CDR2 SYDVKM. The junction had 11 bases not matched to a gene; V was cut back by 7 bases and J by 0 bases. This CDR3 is CASNSPLGQMNTEAFF. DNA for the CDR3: TGTGCCAGCAACTCCCCCCTGGGACAGATGAACACTGAAGCTTTCTTT.

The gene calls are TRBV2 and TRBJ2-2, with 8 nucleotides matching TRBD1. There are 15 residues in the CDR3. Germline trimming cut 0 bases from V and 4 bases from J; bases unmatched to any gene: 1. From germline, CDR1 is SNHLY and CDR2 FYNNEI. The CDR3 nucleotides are TGTGCCAGCAGTGAAGCGGACAGGGTCACCGGGGAGCTGTTTTTT. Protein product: CASSEADRVTGELFF.

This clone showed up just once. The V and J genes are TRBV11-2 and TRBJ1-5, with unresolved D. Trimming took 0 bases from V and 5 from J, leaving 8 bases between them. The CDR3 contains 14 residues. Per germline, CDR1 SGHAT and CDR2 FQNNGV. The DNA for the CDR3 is TGTGCCAGCAGCTTAGACGGGGAAGATCAGCCCCAGCATTTT. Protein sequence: CASSLDGEDQPQHF.

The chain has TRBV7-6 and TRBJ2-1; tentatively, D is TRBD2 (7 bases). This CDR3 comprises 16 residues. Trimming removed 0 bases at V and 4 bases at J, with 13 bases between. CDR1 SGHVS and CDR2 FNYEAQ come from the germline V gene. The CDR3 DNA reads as TGTGCCAGCAGCTTAGCGCGAGGGGGGGCTTACAATGAGCAGTTCTTC. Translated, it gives CASSLARGGAYNEQFF.

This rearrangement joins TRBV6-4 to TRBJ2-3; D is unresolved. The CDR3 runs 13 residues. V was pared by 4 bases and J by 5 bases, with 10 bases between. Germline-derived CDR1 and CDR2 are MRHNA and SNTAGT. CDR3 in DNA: TGTGCCAGCAGTGTCGAGTTTCAAGATACGCAGTATTTT. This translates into CASSVEFQDTQYF.

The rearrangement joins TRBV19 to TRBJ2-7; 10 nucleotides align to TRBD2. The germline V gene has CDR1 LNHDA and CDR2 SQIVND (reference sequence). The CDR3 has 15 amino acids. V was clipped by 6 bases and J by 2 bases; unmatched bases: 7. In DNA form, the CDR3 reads TGTGCCAGTAGACTTCTAGCGGGAGACACCTACGAGCAGTACTTC. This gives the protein CASRLLAGDTYEQYF.

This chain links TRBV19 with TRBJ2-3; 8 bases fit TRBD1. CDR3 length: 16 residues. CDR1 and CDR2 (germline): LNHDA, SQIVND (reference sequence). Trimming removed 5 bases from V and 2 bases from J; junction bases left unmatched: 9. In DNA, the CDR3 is TGTGCCAGTAGTCAAGGACAGGGATGGAACACAGATACGCAGTATTTT. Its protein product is CASSQGQGWNTDTQYF.